The source of this T cell receptor (beta chain) is a study of shared clonotypes between healthy human individuals. Study-level results: A generally larger estimated richness was seen in naive subsets than in memory subsets.

Germline loops: CDR1 SQVTM, CDR2 ANQGSEA. The CDR3 extends over 13 amino acids. V gave up 3 bases and J gave up 1 base, with 9 bases separating them. In regard to this clone: The antigen remains undetermined.

It was CD45RO-negative cells, positively selected for CCR7, that made up naive CD8 cells, with terminally differentiated effector memory CD45RA+ cells excluded. Profiled with immunoSEQ multiplex PCR; TCRdb holds only in-frame clones, not every one. The data contain 2 million to 2.5 million clones, about 94% of them singletons. The sequence was collected from a man younger than 30 in good health. The sample was naive CD8+ T cells sorted from blood. This chain joins TRBV29-1 and TRBJ1-1, with a possible D match to TRBD1 (5 bases). The CDR3 sequence is CSVDGTENTEAFF. The CDR3 DNA is TGCAGCGTTGATGGGACGGAGAACACTGAAGCTTTCTTT.